The source of this T cell receptor beta chain is a study of blood T cell repertoires in COVID-19. In this sample, this clone turned up once. Clones were read by immunoSEQ multiplex PCR, and TCRdb kept only the in-frame ones, dropping some. The table includes approximately 150,000 clones, roughly 82% detected once. Germline V CDR1 and CDR2: SQVTM, ANQGSEA. Trimming took off 2 bases at V and 0 bases at J, with 8 bases between the two ends. The CDR3 runs to 14 residues. V is TRBV29-1 and J is TRBJ2-1; D is ambiguous. Sequencing was carried out using peripheral blood. This sequence originates from a woman aged 70-85 years with acute or convalescent COVID-19. The CDR3 DNA reads TGCAGCGTTGAACCGATTAGCTCCTACAATGAGCAGTTCTTC. Protein product: CSVEPISSYNEQFF.